What follows are 27 T cell receptor beta chains derived from one specimen sequenced in a study of shared clonotypes between healthy human individuals. Sequenced by immunoSEQ multiplex PCR; TCRdb stores in-frame clones only, minus some. The sample lists approximately 1,500,000 clones; roughly 98% were seen once. The sample consisted of naive CD4+ T cells sorted from blood. Subset specified: CD45RA+ positively selected. These receptors were obtained from a young man in good health.

The rearrangement uses TRBV28 and TRBJ1-2, with D unresolved. Germline CDR1 is MDHEN and CDR2 is SYDVKM. The length of the CDR3 is 16 residues. Trimming left V 2 bases short and J 6 bases short, with 19 bases between. The CDR3: CASSLPTYLLRDGYTF. The CDR3 DNA sequence: TGTGCCAGCAGTTTACCCACCTATCTCCTAAGAGATGGCTACACCTTC.

The gene calls are TRBV9 and TRBJ1-1, with 12 nucleotides matching TRBD1. Germline CDR1 reads SGDLS; CDR2 reads YYNGEE. The CDR3 extends over 17 amino acids. Trimming cost V 0 bases and J 4 bases; bases outside gene matches: 7. This CDR3 is CASSVGGQGALSTEAFF. The CDR3 DNA is TGTGCCAGCAGCGTAGGGGGACAGGGGGCTTTGAGCACTGAAGCTTTCTTT. The full variable domain, its missing parts supplied by reference TRBV9 and TRBJ1-1, is DSGVTQTPKHLITATGQRVTLRCSPRSGDLSVYWYQQSLDQGLQFLIQYYNGEERAKGNILERFSAQQFPDLHSELNLSSLELGDSALYFCASSVGGQGALSTEAFFGQGTRLTVV.

V is TRBV5-1 and J is TRBJ1-1; 7 bases line up with TRBD1. Germline CDR1 and CDR2: SGHRS and YFSETQ. V lost 1 base to trimming and J lost 1 base; unmatched junction nucleotides: 10. The CDR3 spans 17 residues. CDR3 loop: CASSLPHHAGGNTEAFF. CDR3 bases: TGCGCCAGCAGCTTGCCCCACCACGCAGGGGGGAACACTGAAGCTTTCTTT.

The rearrangement joins TRBV27 to TRBJ2-3, with no clear D. This CDR3 region has 15 residues. From germline, CDR1 is MNHEY and CDR2 SMNVEV (reference sequence). The V end was cut by 4 bases, the J end by 3 bases, with 14 bases between. The CDR3 coding sequence is TGTGCCAGCAGTTCCGCATTGGGAATTACAGATACGCAGTATTTT. Translated: CASSSALGITDTQYF.

CDR3 sequence (DNA): TGTGCCACGCGGGGGGCCAACACTGAAGCTTTCTTT. It is translated as CATRGANTEAFF. The chain couples TRBV10-3 to TRBJ1-1, with D possibly TRBD1 on 6 matching bases. CDR3 size: 12 residues. CDR1 is ENHRY and CDR2 is SYGVKD in the germline V gene. Trimming removed 10 bases from V and 2 bases from J, with 11 bases in between.

The rearrangement uses TRBV7-9 and TRBJ2-1; 8 positions agree with TRBD2. With V trimmed by 5 bases and J by 8 bases, 5 bases remained unmatched. The CDR3 has 13 amino acids. Per germline, CDR1 SEHNR and CDR2 FQNEAQ (reference sequence). The CDR3 region is CASSRGLAYEQFF. The CDR3 DNA reads as TGTGCCAGCAGCCGTGGACTAGCCTATGAGCAGTTCTTC.

The chain couples TRBV4-1 to TRBJ2-7; 7 bases align to TRBD2. This CDR3 is built from 17 residues. V lost 0 bases to trimming and J lost 3 bases; unmatched junction nucleotides: 11. Per germline, CDR1 MGHRA and CDR2 YSYEKL. The CDR3 reads CASSQEGRGLAVYEQYF. CDR3 sequence (DNA): TGCGCCAGCAGCCAAGAAGGGCGAGGTCTAGCGGTCTACGAGCAGTACTTC.

The chain combines TRBV9 with TRBJ2-2; no clear D gene. Between the trimmed V and J ends, which lost 0 bases and 0 bases, there was a span of 12 bases. CDR1 and CDR2 (germline): SGDLS, YYNGEE. This CDR3 is 17 amino acids long. The CDR3 DNA reads TGTGCCAGCAGCGTAGAATCATCCCCCGCGAACACCGGGGAGCTGTTTTTT. This translates into CASSVESSPANTGELFF.

The chain joins TRBV9 to TRBJ1-4; no definite D call. V shed 0 bases and J shed 8 bases, with 11 bases lying between them. The CDR3 sequence is 14 residues long. Per the germline V gene, CDR1 is SGDLS and CDR2 is YYNGEE. CDR3 sequence (DNA): TGTGCCAGCAGCGTAGGGCACGGTGGCGAAAAACTGTTTTTT. It encodes CASSVGHGGEKLFF.

This clone was detected a few times. V gene TRBV19 combines with J gene TRBJ2-1; unclear D gene. Trimming removed 1 base at V and 8 bases at J, with 3 bases between. The CDR3 is made up of 11 amino acids. CDR1 and CDR2 from the germline V gene are LNHDA and SQIVND (reference sequence). The CDR3: CASSIVHEQFF. For the CDR3, the DNA is TGTGCCAGTAGTATAGTACATGAGCAGTTCTTC.

This chain links TRBV5-4 with TRBJ2-1; 10 nucleotides agree with TRBD2. The CDR3 totals 15 residues. Trimming removed 4 bases from V and 5 bases from J; junction bases left unmatched: 6. From germline, CDR1 is SGHNT and CDR2 YYREEE (reference sequence). The CDR3 DNA is TGTGCCAGCAGCGTCGAGCGGGAGGGCCACAATGAGCAGTTCTTC. Translation: CASSVEREGHNEQFF.

The genes are TRBV29-1 and TRBJ2-2; 9 positions match TRBD2. V lost 5 bases to trimming and J lost 6 bases; unmatched junction nucleotides: 4. The CDR3 is 13 residues long. Germline V gene lookup returns CDR1 SQVTM and CDR2 ANQGSEA. DNA for the CDR3: TGCAGCGTTAGGACTAGCGACCCCGGGGAGCTGTTTTTT. It encodes CSVRTSDPGELFF.

The chain uses TRBV10-3 and TRBJ2-3; the D gene could be TRBD1 or TRBD2 (5 bases each). The ends were cut back, 8 bases at V and 2 bases at J, with 11 bases in the middle. This CDR3 region has 13 residues. CDR1 and CDR2 from the germline V gene are ENHRY and SYGVKD. CDR3 DNA: TGTGCCATCGGGGGAAAAGACACAGATACGCAGTATTTT. It yields the protein CAIGGKDTDTQYF.

This chain connects TRBV18 to TRBJ2-1; 9 bases match TRBD2. CDR1 and CDR2 (germline): KGHSH, LQKENI. After removal of 2 bases from V and 2 bases from J, the junction contained 4 bases not matched to a gene. The CDR3 consists of 16 residues. In DNA, the CDR3 is TGTGCCAGCTCACCAGTCAGCGGGAGGACCTACAATGAGCAGTTCTTC. It yields the protein CASSPVSGRTYNEQFF.

The rearrangement links TRBV11-2 to TRBJ2-3, with D unresolved. The CDR3 is 13 residues long. V was shortened by 5 bases and J by 2 bases, with 8 bases between the two germline ends. Germline values: CDR1 SGHAT, CDR2 FQNNGV. CDR3 amino acids: CASSPRATDTQYF. CDR3 bases: TGTGCCAGCAGCCCCCGAGCCACAGATACGCAGTATTTT.

This chain joins TRBV28 and TRBJ1-3; D is unclear. The germline V gene encodes CDR1 MDHEN and CDR2 SYDVKM. This CDR3 is 12 amino acids long. The V end lost 2 bases, the J end lost 4 bases, and 3 bases lay between the germline ends. The CDR3 spells CASSLLGNTIYF. CDR3 nucleotide sequence: TGTGCCAGCAGTTTACTCGGAAACACCATATATTTT. The full variable domain, in which reference TRBV28 and TRBJ1-3 provide the parts outside the CDR3, is DVKVTQSSRYLVKRTGEKVFLECVQDMDHENMFWYRQDPGLGLRLIYFSYDVKMKEKGDIPEGYSVSREKKERFSLILESASTNQTSMYLCASSLLGNTIYFGEGSWLTVV.

With regard to this clone: The sample carries other DNA sequences with the same CDR3. This chain joins TRBV5-1 and TRBJ2-2; D not certain. CDR1 is SGHRS and CDR2 is YFSETQ in the germline V gene. The CDR3 length is 13 residues. The V end lost 3 bases, the J end lost 6 bases, and 9 bases lay between the germline ends. CDR3 nucleotides: TGCGCCAGCAGCTCGGGTGGTTCCGGGGAGCTGTTTTTT. It encodes CASSSGGSGELFF.

This rearrangement joins TRBV5-5 to TRBJ2-7; no firm D call. Germline lookup yields CDR1 SGHKS and CDR2 YYEKEE (reference sequence). V lost 3 bases and J lost 1, with 11 bases in between. This CDR3 spans 14 amino acids. CDR3 sequence: CASSWTQNSYEQYF. CDR3 in DNA: TGTGCCAGCAGCTGGACCCAAAATTCCTACGAGCAGTACTTC.

The rearrangement joins TRBV18 to TRBJ2-2; TRBD1 aligns across 7 bases. Looked up from germline, CDR1 is KGHSH and CDR2 is LQKENI. The CDR3 runs 16 residues. V trimming: 3 bases; J trimming: 6 bases; junction bases outside the gene matches: 10. The CDR3 protein is CASSPGTVGAAGELFF. In DNA form, the CDR3 reads TGTGCCAGCTCACCCGGGACAGTGGGCGCAGCCGGGGAGCTGTTTTTT.

The V call is TRBV15, the J call TRBJ2-7; no clear D gene. Germline CDR1 reads LNHNV; CDR2 reads YYDKDF (reference sequence). Between the trimmed V and J ends, which lost 0 bases and 2 bases, there was a span of 5 bases. This CDR3 is 13 amino acids long. CDR3 coding DNA: TGTGCCACCAGCAGAGATATTGCCTACGAGCAGTACTTC. Its protein is CATSRDIAYEQYF.

V usage is TRBV14 and J usage is TRBJ2-5; the D gene is possibly TRBD1 (5 bases). The CDR3 loop spans 15 amino acids. The germline CDR1 and CDR2 sequences are SGHDN and FVKESK. V was trimmed by 4 bases and J by 4 bases, leaving 16 bases between them. CDR3 region: CASSRTAGLGETQYF. For the CDR3, the DNA is TGTGCCAGCAGCCGGACCGCAGGGTTGGGAGAGACCCAGTACTTC. Full variable domain (missing parts from reference TRBV14 and TRBJ2-5): EAGVTQFPSHSVIEKGQTVTLRCDPISGHDNLYWYRRVMGKEIKFLLHFVKESKQDESGMPNNRFLAERTGGTYSTLKVQPAELEDSGVYFCASSRTAGLGETQYFGPGTRLLVL.

The chain carries TRBV2 and TRBJ2-5, with D possibly TRBD2 on 6 matching bases. Germline-derived CDR1 and CDR2 are SNHLY and FYNNEI. CDR3 length equals 14 residues. Trimming shortened V by 7 bases and J by 1 base, and 13 bases separated the two germline ends. The CDR3 region is CASKNRGGQETQYF. The DNA for the CDR3 is TGTGCCAGCAAAAATCGGGGAGGCCAAGAGACCCAGTACTTC.

This clone has a single count. The V gene is TRBV6-6, the J gene TRBJ2-2, with D hard to call. With 0 bases removed from V and 3 bases from J, the gap between germline ends came to 5 bases. Germline V gene data show CDR1 as MNHNY and CDR2 as SVGAGI (reference sequence). CDR3 size: 14 residues. CDR3 bases: TGTGCCAGCAGTTACTCCCCGGACACCGGGGAGCTGTTTTTT. Translated, it gives CASSYSPDTGELFF.

This chain links TRBV7-3 with TRBJ2-2; a weak D match, TRBD2 (6 bases). Trimming took off 2 bases at V and 3 bases at J, with 13 bases between the two ends. Germline V gives CDR1 SGHTA, CDR2 FQGTGA. CDR3 length: 16 amino acids. The CDR3 nucleotides read TGTGCCAGCAGCTTACGAGGGGACTCATACACCGGGGAGCTGTTTTTT. Translating gives CASSLRGDSYTGELFF.

This clone was detected only once. The chain joins TRBV2 to TRBJ1-5; D is unresolved. The CDR3 sequence is 14 residues long. The V gene lost 3 bases and the J gene lost 6 bases, with 12 bases spanning the gap. CDR1 and CDR2 (germline): SNHLY, FYNNEI. The CDR3 nucleotides are TGTGCCAGCAGTGACTTTTCAGGAGGTCAGCCCCAGCATTTT. Its translation: CASSDFSGGQPQHF.

The chain is built from TRBV4-1 and TRBJ2-4, with TRBD1 matching over 7 bases. This CDR3 spans 18 amino acids. Germline CDR1 MGHRA, CDR2 YSYEKL. The junction had 18 bases not matched to a gene; V was cut back by 3 bases and J by 7 bases. The CDR3 sequence: CASSQLPPTGFGENIQYF. The DNA for the CDR3 is TGCGCCAGCAGCCAGCTGCCGCCGACAGGGTTTGGGGAGAACATTCAGTACTTC.

The chain has TRBV2 and TRBJ2-2, with a possible D match to TRBD2 (6 bases). Germline CDR1 and CDR2: SNHLY and FYNNEI. V was cut by 9 bases and J by 4 bases, with 12 bases left in between. This CDR3 region has 13 residues. The CDR3 DNA reads as TGTGCCAGGAGTAGGGGAGGCACCGGGGAGCTGTTTTTT. Translated, it gives CARSRGGTGELFF.